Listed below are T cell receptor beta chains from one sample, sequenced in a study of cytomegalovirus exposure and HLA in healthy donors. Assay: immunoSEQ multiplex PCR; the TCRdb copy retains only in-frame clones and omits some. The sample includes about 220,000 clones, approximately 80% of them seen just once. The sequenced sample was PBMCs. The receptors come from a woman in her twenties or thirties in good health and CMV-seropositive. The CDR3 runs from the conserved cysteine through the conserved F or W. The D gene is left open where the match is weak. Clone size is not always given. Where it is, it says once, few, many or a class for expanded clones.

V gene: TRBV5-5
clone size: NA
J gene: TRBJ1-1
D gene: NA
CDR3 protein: CASSLALLGEAFF
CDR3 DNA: TGTGCCAGCAGCTTGGCCCTTTTGGGGGAAGCTTTCTTT

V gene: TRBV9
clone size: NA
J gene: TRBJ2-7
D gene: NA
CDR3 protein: CASSVTDGVLYDEQYF
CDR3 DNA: TGTGCCAGCAGCGTGACTGATGGGGTCCTCTATGACGAGCAGTACTTC

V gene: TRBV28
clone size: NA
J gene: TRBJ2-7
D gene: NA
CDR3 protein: CASSLGSGFRAPQYF
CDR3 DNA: TGTGCCAGCAGTTTGGGTTCCGGGTTCCGGGCCCCGCAGTACTTC

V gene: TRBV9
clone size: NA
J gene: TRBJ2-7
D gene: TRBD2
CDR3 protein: CASSDGTSGTDEQYF
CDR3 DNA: TGTGCCAGCAGCGACGGGACTAGCGGGACGGACGAGCAGTACTTC

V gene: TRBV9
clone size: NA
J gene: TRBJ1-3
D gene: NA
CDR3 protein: CASSRTDLVEGIYF
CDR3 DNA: TGTGCCAGTTCGAGGACAGACCTCGTTGAGGGCATATATTTT

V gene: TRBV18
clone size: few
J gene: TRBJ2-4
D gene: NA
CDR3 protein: CASSPTAGPWEGYF
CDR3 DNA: TGTGCCAGCTCACCGACGGCAGGGCCGTGGGAAGGGTACTTC

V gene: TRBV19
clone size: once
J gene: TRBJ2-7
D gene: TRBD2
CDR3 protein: CASSMTSGGSYEQYF
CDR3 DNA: TGTGCCAGTAGTATGACTAGCGGGGGCTCCTACGAGCAGTACTTC

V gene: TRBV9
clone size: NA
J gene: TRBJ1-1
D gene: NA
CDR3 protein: CASSDSGGPVTEAFF
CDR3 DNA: TGTGCCAGCAGCGACAGCGGGGGGCCAGTCACTGAAGCTTTCTTT

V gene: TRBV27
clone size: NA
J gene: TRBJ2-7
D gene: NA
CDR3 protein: CASSPKIWTGIYEQYF
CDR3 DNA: TGTGCCAGCAGCCCTAAGATTTGGACGGGTATCTACGAGCAGTACTTC

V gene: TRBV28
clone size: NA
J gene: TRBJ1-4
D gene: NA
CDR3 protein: CASSSTWALGGKLFF
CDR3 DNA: TGTGCCAGCAGTTCCACCTGGGCCCTGGGAGGAAAACTGTTTTTT

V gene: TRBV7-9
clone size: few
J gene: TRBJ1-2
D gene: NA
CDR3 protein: CASSLAGARDGYTF
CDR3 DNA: TGTGCCAGCAGCCTTGCAGGAGCGAGGGATGGCTACACCTTC

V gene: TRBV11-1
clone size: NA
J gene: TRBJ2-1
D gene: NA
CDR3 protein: CASSLSMVNEQFF
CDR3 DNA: TGTGCCAGCAGCTTAAGTATGGTCAATGAGCAGTTCTTC

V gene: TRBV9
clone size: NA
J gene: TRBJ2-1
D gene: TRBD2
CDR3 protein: CASSVDKAGVTYNEQFF
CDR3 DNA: TGTGCCAGCAGCGTAGATAAGGCGGGAGTAACCTACAATGAGCAGTTCTTC

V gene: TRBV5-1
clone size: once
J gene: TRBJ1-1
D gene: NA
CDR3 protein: CASSLVAGNTEAFF
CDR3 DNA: TGCGCCAGCAGCTTGGTGGCAGGGAACACTGAAGCTTTCTTT

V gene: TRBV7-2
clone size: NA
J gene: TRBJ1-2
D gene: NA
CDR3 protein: CASSLVAAGYTF
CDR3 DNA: TGTGCCAGCAGCTTAGTAGCGGCTGGCTACACCTTC

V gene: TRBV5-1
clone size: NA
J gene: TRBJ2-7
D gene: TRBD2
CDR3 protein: CASSQDSGTPYEQYF
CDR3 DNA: TGCGCCAGCAGCCAGGATAGCGGGACCCCCTACGAGCAGTACTTC

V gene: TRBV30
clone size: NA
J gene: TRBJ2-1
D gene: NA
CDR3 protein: CAWSVGRGQFF
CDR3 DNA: TGTGCCTGGAGTGTTGGTAGGGGACAGTTCTTC

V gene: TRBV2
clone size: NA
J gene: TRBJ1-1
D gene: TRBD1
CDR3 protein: CASVGSRQGGGAFF
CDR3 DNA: TGTGCCAGCGTCGGGTCTAGACAGGGTGGGGGAGCTTTCTTT

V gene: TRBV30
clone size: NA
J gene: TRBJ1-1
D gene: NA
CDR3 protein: CACIKDTEAFF
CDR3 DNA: TGTGCCTGTATAAAAGACACTGAAGCTTTCTTT

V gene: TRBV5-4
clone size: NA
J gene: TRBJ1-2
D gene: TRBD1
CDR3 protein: CASSLRQGVGGYTF
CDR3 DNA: TGTGCCAGCAGCTTGAGGCAGGGGGTCGGGGGCTACACCTTC

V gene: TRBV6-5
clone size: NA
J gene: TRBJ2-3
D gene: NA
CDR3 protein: CASSYSTSTDTQYF
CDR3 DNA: TGTGCCAGCAGTTACTCGACTAGCACAGATACGCAGTATTTT

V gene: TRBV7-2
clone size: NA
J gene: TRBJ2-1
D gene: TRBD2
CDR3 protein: CASSSLAGRSYNEQFF
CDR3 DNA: TGTGCCAGCAGCTCCCTAGCGGGAAGGTCCTACAATGAGCAGTTCTTC

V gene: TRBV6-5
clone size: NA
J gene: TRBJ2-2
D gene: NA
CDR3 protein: CASSTTGELFF
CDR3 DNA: TGTGCCAGCAGTACTACCGGGGAGCTGTTTTTT

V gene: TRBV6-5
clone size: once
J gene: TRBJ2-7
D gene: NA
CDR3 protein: CASSYGSKNEQYF
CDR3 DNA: TGTGCCAGCAGTTACGGGAGTAAGAACGAGCAGTACTTC

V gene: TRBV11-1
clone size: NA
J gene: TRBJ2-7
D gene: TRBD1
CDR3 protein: CASSRGGQGGDYEQYF
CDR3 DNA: TGTGCCAGCAGCAGAGGAGGACAGGGTGGAGACTACGAGCAGTACTTC

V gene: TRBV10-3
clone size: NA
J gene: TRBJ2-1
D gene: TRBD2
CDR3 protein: CATERLAGAGDEQFF
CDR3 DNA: TGTGCCACCGAGAGGCTAGCGGGAGCTGGGGATGAGCAGTTCTTC

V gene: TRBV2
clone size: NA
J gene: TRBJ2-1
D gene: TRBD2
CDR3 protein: CASSRLAGDNEQFF
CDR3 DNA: TGTGCCAGCAGTCGACTAGCGGGGGACAATGAGCAGTTCTTC

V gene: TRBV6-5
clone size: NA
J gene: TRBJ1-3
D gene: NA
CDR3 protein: CASRSSGNTIYF
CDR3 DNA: TGTGCCAGCAGAAGCAGTGGAAACACCATATATTTT

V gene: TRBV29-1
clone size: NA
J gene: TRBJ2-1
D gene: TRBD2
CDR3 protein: CSARTSGSYNEQFF
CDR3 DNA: TGCAGCGCCCGGACTAGCGGGAGTTATAATGAGCAGTTCTTC

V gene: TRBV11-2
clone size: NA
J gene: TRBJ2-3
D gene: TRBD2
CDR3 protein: CASSRGLAGGDTQYF
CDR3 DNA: TGTGCCAGCAGTCGGGGACTAGCGGGTGGGGATACGCAGTATTTT

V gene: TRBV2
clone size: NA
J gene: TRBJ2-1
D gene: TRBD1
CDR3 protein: CASSETGGIGNEQFF
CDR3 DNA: TGTGCCAGCAGTGAAACAGGGGGCATTGGCAATGAGCAGTTCTTC

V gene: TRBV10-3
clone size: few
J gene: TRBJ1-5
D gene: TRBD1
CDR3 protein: CAISPGQAGNQPQHF
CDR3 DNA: TGTGCCATCAGTCCAGGACAGGCGGGGAATCAGCCCCAGCATTTT

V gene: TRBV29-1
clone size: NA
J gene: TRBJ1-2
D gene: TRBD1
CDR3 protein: CSVEGAPGGEIRGYTF
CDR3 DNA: TGCAGCGTTGAAGGCGCTCCAGGGGGCGAAATTCGTGGCTACACCTTC

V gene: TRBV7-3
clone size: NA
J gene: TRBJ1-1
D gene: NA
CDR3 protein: CASSPGTLNTEAFF
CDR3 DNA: TGTGCCAGCTCCCCCGGGACCCTGAACACTGAAGCTTTCTTT

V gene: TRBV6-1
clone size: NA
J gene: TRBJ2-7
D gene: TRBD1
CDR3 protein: CASSGDRAPYEQYF
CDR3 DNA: TGTGCCAGCAGTGGGGACAGGGCCCCCTACGAGCAGTACTTC

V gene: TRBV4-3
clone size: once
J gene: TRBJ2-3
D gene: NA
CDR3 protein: CASSQDHGSTDTQYF
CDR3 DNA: TGCGCCAGCAGCCAAGATCACGGCAGCACAGATACGCAGTATTTT

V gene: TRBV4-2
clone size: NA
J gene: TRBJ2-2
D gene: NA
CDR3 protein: CSAGAATGELFF
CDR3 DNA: TGTTCCGCAGGGGCGGCCACCGGGGAGCTGTTTTTT

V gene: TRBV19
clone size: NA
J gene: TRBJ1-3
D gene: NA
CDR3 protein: CASRSGNTIYF
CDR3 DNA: TGTGCCAGCCGCTCAGGAAACACCATATATTTT

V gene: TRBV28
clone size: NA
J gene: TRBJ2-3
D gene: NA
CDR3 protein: CASSLVEPDTQYF
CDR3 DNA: TGTGCCAGCAGTTTGGTTGAACCAGATACGCAGTATTTT

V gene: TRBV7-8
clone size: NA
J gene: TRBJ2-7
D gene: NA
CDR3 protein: CASSLALEQYF
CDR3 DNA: TGTGCCAGCAGCTTAGCCTTGGAGCAGTACTTC

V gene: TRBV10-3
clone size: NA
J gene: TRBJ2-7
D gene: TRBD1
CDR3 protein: CATIGTGSYEQYF
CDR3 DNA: TGTGCCACAATCGGGACAGGGTCCTACGAGCAGTACTTC

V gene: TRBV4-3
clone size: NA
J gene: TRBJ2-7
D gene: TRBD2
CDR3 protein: CASSQLLAGTSYEQYF
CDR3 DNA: TGCGCCAGCAGCCAACTCCTAGCGGGAACATCCTACGAGCAGTACTTC

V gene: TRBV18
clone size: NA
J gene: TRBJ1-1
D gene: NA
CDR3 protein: CASSPSPGLNTEAFF
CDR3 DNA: TGTGCCAGCTCTCCTTCGCCGGGACTGAACACTGAAGCTTTCTTT

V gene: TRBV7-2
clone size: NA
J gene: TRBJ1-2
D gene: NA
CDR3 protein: CASSGARYGYTF
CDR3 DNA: TGTGCCAGCAGCGGGGCGCGGTATGGCTACACCTTC

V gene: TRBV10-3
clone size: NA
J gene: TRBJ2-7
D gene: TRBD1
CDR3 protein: CAISEVPGQGPYEQYF
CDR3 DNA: TGTGCCATCAGTGAGGTCCCGGGACAGGGACCCTACGAGCAGTACTTC

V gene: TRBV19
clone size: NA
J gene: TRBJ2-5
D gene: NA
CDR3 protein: CASSIGQQGQETQYF
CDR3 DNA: TGTGCCAGTAGTATCGGCCAACAAGGACAAGAGACCCAGTACTTC

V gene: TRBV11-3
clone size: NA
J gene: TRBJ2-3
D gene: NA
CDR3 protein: CASDERGLTDTQYF
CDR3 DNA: TGTGCCAGTGATGAGCGCGGTCTCACAGATACGCAGTATTTT

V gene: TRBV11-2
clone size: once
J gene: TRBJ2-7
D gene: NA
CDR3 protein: CASSPPPLGYEQYF
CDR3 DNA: TGTGCCAGCAGCCCACCGCCTCTAGGGTACGAGCAGTACTTC

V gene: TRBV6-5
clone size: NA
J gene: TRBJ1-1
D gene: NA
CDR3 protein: CASSSPGLNTEAFF
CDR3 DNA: TGTGCCAGCAGTTCACCGGGACTGAACACTGAAGCTTTCTTT

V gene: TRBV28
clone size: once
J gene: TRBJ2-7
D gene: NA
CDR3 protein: CASSKRVLRNYEQYF
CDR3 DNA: TGTGCCAGCAGTAAACGGGTCCTTAGGAACTACGAGCAGTACTTC

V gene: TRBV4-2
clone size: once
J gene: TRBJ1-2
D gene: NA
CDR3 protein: CASSQDSAGYYGYTF
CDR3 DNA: TGTGCCAGCAGCCAAGATTCTGCGGGGTACTATGGCTACACCTTC

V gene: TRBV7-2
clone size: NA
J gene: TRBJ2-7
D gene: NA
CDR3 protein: CASSQELALAYEQYF
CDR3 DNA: TGTGCCAGCAGCCAGGAGCTAGCGTTGGCCTACGAGCAGTACTTC

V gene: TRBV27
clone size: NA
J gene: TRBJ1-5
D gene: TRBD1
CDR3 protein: CASSLDPGSAGGPQHF
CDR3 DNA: TGTGCCAGCAGTTTGGACCCGGGGTCGGCAGGGGGGCCCCAGCATTTT

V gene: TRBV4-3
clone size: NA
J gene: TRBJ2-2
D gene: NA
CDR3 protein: CASSSGLSYTGELFF
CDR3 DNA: TGCGCCAGCAGCTCGGGACTTTCTTACACCGGGGAGCTGTTTTTT